Listed here are 3 T cell receptor beta chains from one sample, sequenced in a study of shared clonotypes between healthy human individuals. Using immunoSEQ multiplex PCR, the repertoire was profiled, and TCRdb retains in-frame clones only, with some absent. The sample has approximately 500,000 clones, 90% to 96% seen once. The sequencing input was naive CD4+ T cells sorted from blood. Subset in this sample: CD45RA+ positively selected. Every receptor here comes from a woman in her 30s in good health.

The V call is TRBV7-9, the J call TRBJ2-1; the match to TRBD1 covers 7 bases. Germline V gives CDR1 SEHNR, CDR2 FQNEAQ (reference sequence). There are 16 residues in the CDR3. The V gene end was trimmed by 4 bases and the J gene end by 5 bases; junction bases not matched to a gene: 11. CDR3 sequence: CASSSYLGQVHNEQFF. The CDR3 DNA sequence: TGTGCCAGCAGCTCCTATCTCGGACAGGTACACAATGAGCAGTTCTTC. Drawing the rest from reference TRBV7-9 and TRBJ2-1, the complete variable domain is DTGVSQNPRHKITKRGQNVTFRCDPISEHNRLYWYRQTLGQGPEFLTYFQNEAQLEKSRLLSDRFSAERPKGSFSTLEIQRTEQGDSAMYLCASSSYLGQVHNEQFFGPGTRLTVL.

V is TRBV5-5 and J is TRBJ2-7; 7 bases match TRBD2. The germline gives CDR1 SGHKS, CDR2 YYEKEE (reference sequence). V gave up 0 bases and J gave up 6 bases; unmatched junction bases: 15. This CDR3 comprises 17 residues. Written as DNA, the CDR3 is TGTGCCAGCAGCTTGGAGTCGGGGTTTGCCACGGGGGGCGAGCAGTACTTC. This sequence encodes CASSLESGFATGGEQYF.

The chain combines TRBV7-2 with TRBJ1-1; D is undetermined. Germline-derived CDR1 and CDR2 are SGHTA and FQGNSA. The CDR3 is made up of 14 amino acids. V was pared by 7 bases and J by 2 bases, with 14 bases between. CDR3 amino acids: CASTTWTANTEAFF. In DNA, the CDR3 is TGTGCCAGCACCACCTGGACTGCTAACACTGAAGCTTTCTTT. The full variable domain, its missing parts supplied by reference TRBV7-2 and TRBJ1-1, is GAGVSQSPSNKVTEKGKDVELRCDPISGHTALYWYRQSLGQGLEFLIYFQGNSAPDKSGLPSDRFSAERTGGSVSTLTIQRTQQEDSAVYLCASTTWTANTEAFFGQGTRLTVV.